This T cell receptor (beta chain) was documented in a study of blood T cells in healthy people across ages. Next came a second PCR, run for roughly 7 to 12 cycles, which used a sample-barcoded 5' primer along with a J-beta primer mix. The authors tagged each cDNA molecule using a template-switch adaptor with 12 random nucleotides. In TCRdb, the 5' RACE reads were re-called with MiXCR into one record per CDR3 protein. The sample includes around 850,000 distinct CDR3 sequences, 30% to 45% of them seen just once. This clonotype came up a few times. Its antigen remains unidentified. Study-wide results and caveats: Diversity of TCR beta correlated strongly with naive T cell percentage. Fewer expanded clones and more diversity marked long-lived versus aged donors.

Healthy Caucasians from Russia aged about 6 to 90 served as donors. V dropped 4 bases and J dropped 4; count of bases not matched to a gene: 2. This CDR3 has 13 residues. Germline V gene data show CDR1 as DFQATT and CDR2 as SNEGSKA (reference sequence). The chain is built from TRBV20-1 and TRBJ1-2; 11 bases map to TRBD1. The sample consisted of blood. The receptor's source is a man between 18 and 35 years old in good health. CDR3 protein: CSAIGTGGYGYTF. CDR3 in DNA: TGCAGTGCTATCGGGACAGGGGGCTATGGCTACACCTTC.